This is a list of T cell receptor beta chains from one sample in a study of T cell responses to AZD1222 COVID-19 vaccine. Assay used: immunoSEQ multiplex PCR; TCRdb lists only in-frame clones, some missing. Among 200,000 or so clones listed, 90% to 95% were seen once. Sequences were derived from peripheral blood, sampled on day 0 of MenACWY control vaccination. These receptors all stem from an adult in good health. The CDR3 runs from the conserved cysteine through the conserved F or W. D genes are given only for firm matches. Not every row has a clone size; where given, it reads once, few, many or a size class.

DNA	CDR3	V	size	J	D
TGTGCCTGGAGTGTCCAAGGGAACACTGAAGCTTTCTTT	CAWSVQGNTEAFF	TRBV30	.	TRBJ1-1	.
TGTGCCAGCAGCCTCGGGGACAGCTACGAGCAGTACTTC	CASSLGDSYEQYF	TRBV7-2	.	TRBJ2-7	TRBD1
TGTGCCAGCGGCAGGGGTACCATATATTTT	CASGRGTIYF	TRBV5-6	.	TRBJ1-3	.
TGTGCCATCAGAGTAGGGGGGCAGGGCACTGAAGCTTTCTTT	CAIRVGGQGTEAFF	TRBV10-3	.	TRBJ1-1	.
TGTGCCAGCAGCCCTACTTACAGGGGGCCTTATGGTTCACCCCTCCACTTT	CASSPTYRGPYGSPLHF	TRBV27	once	TRBJ1-6	TRBD1
TGTGCCAGCAGTTACTCGAAGGGGACAGCCATGAACACTGAAGCTTTCTTT	CASSYSKGTAMNTEAFF	TRBV6-2/TRBV6-3	.	TRBJ1-1	TRBD1
TGTGCCAGCAGCGTAGATACTGGAAACACCATATATTTT	CASSVDTGNTIYF	TRBV9	.	TRBJ1-3	.
TGTGCCAGCAGTCGGACGGACACGGCCTATGGCTACACCTTC	CASSRTDTAYGYTF	TRBV6-5	once	TRBJ1-2	.
TGTGCCAGCTCACCAGAGGATGAGCAGTTCTTC	CASSPEDEQFF	TRBV18	.	TRBJ2-1	.
TGTGCCAGCAGTTTAGGGCAGTCAGGGCAGCCCCAGCATTTT	CASSLGQSGQPQHF	TRBV27	.	TRBJ1-5	.
TGTGCCAGCAGCGAGGGAGACGGGGGAGAGACCCAGTACTTC	CASSEGDGGETQYF	TRBV2	.	TRBJ2-5	.
TGCGCCAGCAGCATCGGACAAAGGTCCGAAGCTTTCTTT	CASSIGQRSEAFF	TRBV5-1	few	TRBJ1-1	.
TGTGCCAGCAGTTTGACTGCAGGGGGCGTCTATGGCTACACCTTC	CASSLTAGGVYGYTF	TRBV27	.	TRBJ1-2	TRBD1
TGTGCCAGCAGCCAATATAATTCACCCCTCCACTTT	CASSQYNSPLHF	TRBV14	once	TRBJ1-6	.
TGTGCCAGCAGTTACGAAACCGGGACAGGGACCGGGGAGCTGTTTTTT	CASSYETGTGTGELFF	TRBV6-5	.	TRBJ2-2	TRBD1
TGTGCCAGTCTATCCCGGGTCTCTACAGGGGAGCGTGAAAAACTGTTTTTT	CASLSRVSTGEREKLFF	TRBV19	.	TRBJ1-4	TRBD1
TGTGCCAGCAGCCGCGTACAGGGGGTGAACGGCTACACCTTC	CASSRVQGVNGYTF	TRBV3-1/TRBV3-2	.	TRBJ1-2	TRBD1
TGTGCCAGCAGTTTGACAGGGGCGATCTCACCCCTCCACTTT	CASSLTGAISPLHF	TRBV27	.	TRBJ1-6	TRBD1
TGCGCCAGCAGCTTGGCGCCTAGCGGGGAGTACAATGAGCAGTTCTTC	CASSLAPSGEYNEQFF	TRBV5-1	few	TRBJ2-1	TRBD2
TGTGCCTGGAAAGGAACGGGGACCGTGCAGCCCCAGCATTTT	CAWKGTGTVQPQHF	TRBV30	.	TRBJ1-5	.
TGTGCCAGCAGCCGGGACAGGGTTAATTCACCCCTCCACTTT	CASSRDRVNSPLHF	TRBV2	.	TRBJ1-6	TRBD1
TGTGCTAGCAGCTCCTGGGACAGGGAGCGCAATCAGCCCCAGCATTTT	CASSSWDRERNQPQHF	TRBV7-7	.	TRBJ1-5	TRBD1
TGTGCCAGCAGGAGGGAGGCGGTATCCGGGGAGCTGTTTTTT	CASRREAVSGELFF	TRBV11-1	.	TRBJ2-2	.
TGTGCCAGCAGCCAAGATCATATCTACAATGAGCAGTTCTTC	CASSQDHIYNEQFF	TRBV4-2	.	TRBJ2-1	.
TGTGCCATCAGTGAACAGGGAACAAACACCGGGGAGCTGTTTTTT	CAISEQGTNTGELFF	TRBV10-3	.	TRBJ2-2	.
TGTGCCAGTAGTATGGGACAGGAGATTAATTCACCCCTCCACTTT	CASSMGQEINSPLHF	TRBV19	.	TRBJ1-6	TRBD1
TGTGCCAGCAGCTTAGAAGTAACCAACTATGGCTACACCTTC	CASSLEVTNYGYTF	TRBV7-9	.	TRBJ1-2	.